This T cell receptor beta chain was sequenced for a study of blood T cell repertoires in COVID-19. Looking at the study overall: Cohort 3 recovery required two negative PCRs, clearance, or symptom resolution. The origin of the acute and convalescent COVID-19 samples was the United States, Italy and Spain.

Per the authors' pipeline: Reference gene primer amplification gave estimated nucleated cell counts. Data came from immunoSEQ multiplex PCR; TCRdb stores just in-frame clones and leaves some out. That table gives V, J and clone size, and the DNA gave D and trimming. The sample has hundreds of thousands of clones; about 86% are singletons. The study drew participants aged about 18 to 95 years from 20 to 30 US areas. The germline gives CDR1 LGHNA, CDR2 YSLEER. There are 14 residues in the CDR3. The V and J ends lost 5 bases and 7 bases respectively, with 17 bases between them. The rearrangement uses TRBV4-3 and TRBJ1-2; D might be TRBD1 (6 bases). The receptor comes from a woman between 45 and 60 years old in a cohort exposed to, infected with or recovered from COVID-19 (not recorded which). The specimen was PBMCs or T cells enriched from blood (not recorded which). This CDR3 reads CASSIDAQGIGYTF. As DNA, the CDR3 is TGCGCCAGCAGCATCGATGCCCAGGGGATTGGCTACACCTTC.